A selection of T cell receptor beta chains follows, all from one sample in a study of cytomegalovirus exposure and HLA in healthy donors. The repertoire was sequenced with immunoSEQ multiplex PCR; TCRdb's copy has only in-frame clones and lacks some. The sample holds tens of thousands of clones, 70% to 85% seen once. The sample consisted of PBMCs. Source of these receptors: a young man in good health and CMV-seronegative. CDR3s include the opening cysteine and the closing phenylalanine or tryptophan. The order of the fields is J gene, D gene, V gene, clone size, CDR3 DNA, CDR3 protein. A D gene is named only where the DNA matches it firmly. Only some rows state a clone size, as once, few, many or a class for expanded clones.

J: TRBJ1-2; D: -; V: TRBV30; size: few; DNA: TGTGCCTGGAGTCCTCCCCGGGGGTCGCAACTTACTAACTATGGCTACACCTTC; CDR3: CAWSPPRGSQLTNYGYTF
J: TRBJ1-3; D: TRBD1; V: TRBV23-1; size: -; DNA: TGCGCCAGCAGCCGACAGGGATATAGTGGAAACACCATATATTTT; CDR3: CASSRQGYSGNTIYF
J: TRBJ1-2; D: -; V: TRBV7-9; size: -; DNA: TGTGCCAGCAGCATAGTTGACATCATCCCACGGGGCTACACCTTC; CDR3: CASSIVDIIPRGYTF
J: TRBJ1-1; D: -; V: TRBV27; size: once; DNA: TGTGCCAGCAGTTTGCAGTTGAACACTGAAGCTTTCTTT; CDR3: CASSLQLNTEAFF
J: TRBJ1-2; D: -; V: TRBV6-5; size: -; DNA: TGTGCCAGCGGAGGGAACTATGGCTACACCTTC; CDR3: CASGGNYGYTF
J: TRBJ1-2; D: TRBD1; V: TRBV19; size: -; DNA: TGTGCCAGTAGTACCTCATACGGGACAGGGGAGGGGAATGGCTACACCTTC; CDR3: CASSTSYGTGEGNGYTF
J: TRBJ2-1; D: TRBD2; V: TRBV10-2; size: -; DNA: TGCGCCAGCAGCAAGACTAGCGGGGTCGGTGGTGTGCAGTTCTTC; CDR3: CASSKTSGVGGVQFF
J: TRBJ2-3; D: TRBD1; V: TRBV5-6; size: -; DNA: TGTGCCAGCAGCTTTCGGACAGGGGGCGCAGATACGCGGTATTTT; CDR3: CASSFRTGGADTRYF
J: TRBJ1-1; D: TRBD1; V: TRBV28; size: -; DNA: TGTGCCAGCAGTTTCGGGGACAGGGCCATTGGAGCTTTCTTT; CDR3: CASSFGDRAIGAFF
J: TRBJ1-1; D: TRBD1; V: TRBV5-1; size: -; DNA: TGCGCCAGCAGCTTAGATGGACAGGAGAACACTGAAGCTTTCTTT; CDR3: CASSLDGQENTEAFF
J: TRBJ1-1; D: -; V: TRBV14; size: -; DNA: TGTGCCAGCAGCCAAGATCTGATCCGCGGTGAAGCTTTCTTT; CDR3: CASSQDLIRGEAFF
J: TRBJ2-7; D: TRBD1; V: TRBV28; size: -; DNA: TGTGCCAGCAGTCCCCCCGGGACAGGGGAGAGCGAGCAGTACTTC; CDR3: CASSPPGTGESEQYF
J: TRBJ1-1; D: TRBD1; V: TRBV28; size: -; DNA: TGTGCCAGCACCCGACCAGGGGGTATTATGAACACTGAAGCTTTCTTT; CDR3: CASTRPGGIMNTEAFF
J: TRBJ2-2; D: TRBD2; V: TRBV5-1; size: -; DNA: TGCGCCAGCAGCTTGACACGCGGGGGGGCTGGCGGGGAGCTGTTTTTT; CDR3: CASSLTRGGAGGELFF
J: TRBJ1-3; D: TRBD1; V: TRBV7-6; size: once; DNA: TGTGCCAGCAGCCCAGGGGGGCGGATCTCTGGAAACACCATATATTTT; CDR3: CASSPGGRISGNTIYF
J: TRBJ1-2; D: TRBD1; V: TRBV7-9; size: -; DNA: TGTGCCAGCAGCTTAATCCTCGGACAGGGAGACTATGGCTACACCTTC; CDR3: CASSLILGQGDYGYTF
J: TRBJ2-5; D: -; V: TRBV11-2; size: once; DNA: TGTGCCAGCAGGGGCAGGGGAGAGACCCAGTACTTC; CDR3: CASRGRGETQYF
J: TRBJ2-1; D: -; V: TRBV9; size: once; DNA: TGTGCCAGCAGCGTAGCGCCAGGGATTTCCTACAATGAGCAGTTCTTC; CDR3: CASSVAPGISYNEQFF
J: TRBJ2-5; D: TRBD1; V: TRBV5-1; size: -; DNA: TGCGCCAGCAGCCCGGACAGGTATCAAGAGACCCAGTACTTC; CDR3: CASSPDRYQETQYF
J: TRBJ1-5; D: -; V: TRBV5-1; size: -; DNA: TGCGCCAGCAGCTTGGTAGGGGCTCAGCCCCAGCATTTT; CDR3: CASSLVGAQPQHF
J: TRBJ2-7; D: -; V: TRBV30; size: -; DNA: TGTGCCTGGAGTCCTTTTGGGGGGAGTAGCTCCTACGAGCAGTACTTC; CDR3: CAWSPFGGSSSYEQYF
J: TRBJ1-5; D: TRBD1; V: TRBV11-2; size: -; DNA: TGTGCCAGCAGCACCGGGACAGTTAGCAATCAGCCCCAGCATTTT; CDR3: CASSTGTVSNQPQHF
J: TRBJ2-5; D: -; V: TRBV6-1; size: -; DNA: TGTGCCAGCAGTGAACCTGGTAGACAAAAGAAAGAGACCCAGTACTTC; CDR3: CASSEPGRQKKETQYF
J: TRBJ1-1; D: -; V: TRBV27; size: -; DNA: TGTGCCAGCAGTCCCGTTCCCAGGAACACTGAAGCTTTCTTT; CDR3: CASSPVPRNTEAFF
J: TRBJ1-2; D: TRBD1; V: TRBV30; size: -; DNA: TGTGCCTGGAAAGACAGGGGGCATTCGGCGCTAAACTATGGCTACACCTTC; CDR3: CAWKDRGHSALNYGYTF
J: TRBJ1-6; D: -; V: TRBV18; size: once; DNA: TGTGCCAGCTCACGCAATACGGGGTCCGGCGGTTCACCCCTCCACTTT; CDR3: CASSRNTGSGGSPLHF
J: TRBJ2-1; D: TRBD2; V: TRBV14; size: -; DNA: TGTGCCAGCACCCGATCTAGCGGGGGAACCAATGAGCAGTTCTTC; CDR3: CASTRSSGGTNEQFF
J: TRBJ1-1; D: -; V: TRBV5-1; size: -; DNA: TGCGCCAGCAGCTTTTTACCTACAGAGGGAACTGAAGCTTTCTTT; CDR3: CASSFLPTEGTEAFF
J: TRBJ1-5; D: TRBD1; V: TRBV25-1; size: once; DNA: TGTGCCAGCAGCCAGGGGGTTAATCAGCCCCAGCATTTT; CDR3: CASSQGVNQPQHF
J: TRBJ1-1; D: TRBD1; V: TRBV29-1; size: -; DNA: TGCAGCGTTGTTGCCAGGGGGTACACTGAAGCTTTCTTT; CDR3: CSVVARGYTEAFF
J: TRBJ2-5; D: TRBD2; V: TRBV29-1; size: -; DNA: TGCAGCGTTGAAATGACCGGGGGGACTAGCGGGGGCCTGCTTCAAGAGACCCAGTACTTC; CDR3: CSVEMTGGTSGGLLQETQYF
J: TRBJ1-1; D: -; V: TRBV9; size: -; DNA: TGTGCCAGCAGCGTAGCTGCGGGGAGAGGCACTGAAGCTTTCTTT; CDR3: CASSVAAGRGTEAFF
J: TRBJ2-5; D: TRBD2; V: TRBV11-2; size: -; DNA: TGTGCCAGCAGTGCTCTAGCGGGGGCCAAACAAGAGACCCAGTACTTC; CDR3: CASSALAGAKQETQYF
J: TRBJ1-3; D: -; V: TRBV30; size: few; DNA: TGTGCCTGGAGTCGGGGCTCTGGAAACACCATATATTTT; CDR3: CAWSRGSGNTIYF
J: TRBJ2-2; D: -; V: TRBV6-1; size: -; DNA: TGTGCCAGCTCCGGAGAGACGTACACCGGGGAGCTGTTTTTT; CDR3: CASSGETYTGELFF
J: TRBJ2-1; D: TRBD2; V: TRBV5-3; size: -; DNA: TGTGCCAGAAGCTTGGGGGCGGGGGGCCCCTACAATGAGCAGTTCTTC; CDR3: CARSLGAGGPYNEQFF
J: TRBJ1-1; D: -; V: TRBV19; size: -; DNA: TGTGCCAGTAGTATTGCTGCGGGGCTTTACACTGAAGCTTTCTTT; CDR3: CASSIAAGLYTEAFF
J: TRBJ1-4; D: -; V: TRBV9; size: -; DNA: TGTGCCAGCGGGAGGGACGGAACTAATGAAAAACTGTTTTTT; CDR3: CASGRDGTNEKLFF
J: TRBJ1-4; D: -; V: TRBV10-3; size: few; DNA: TGTGCCATCAGGAAAGACCTGCGAGGAAAACTGTTTTTT; CDR3: CAIRKDLRGKLFF
J: TRBJ1-4; D: TRBD1; V: TRBV2; size: -; DNA: TGTGCCAGCATGAAACGAGAATTCGGACAGGGAAATGAAAAACTGTTTTTT; CDR3: CASMKREFGQGNEKLFF
J: TRBJ1-5; D: -; V: TRBV28; size: -; DNA: TGTGCCAGCAGTACGCAGGGGATTAGCAATCAGCCCCAGCATTTT; CDR3: CASSTQGISNQPQHF
J: TRBJ1-3; D: -; V: TRBV6-6; size: -; DNA: TGTGCCAGCAGTTGGGGACTAGGGGCCGGAAACACCATATATTTT; CDR3: CASSWGLGAGNTIYF
J: TRBJ1-1; D: TRBD1; V: TRBV5-5; size: -; DNA: TGTGCCAGCAGCTTAGTGACAGGGGGGAACACTGAAGCTTTCTTT; CDR3: CASSLVTGGNTEAFF